The clone carrying this T cell receptor beta chain has only one observation. As yet, its antigen is unknown. The PCR made use of 60 Vbeta and 13 Jbeta primers. Source study methods: Unique TCR beta chains totaled roughly 81 million in a later count, with roughly 12 million of them shared. The method was immunoSEQ multiplex PCR; TCRdb's version includes in-frame clones alone and lacks a portion of them. The DNA gave D and trimming, while V, J and clone size come from that table. The sample holds about 34,000 clones, approximately 87% seen once. These data come from a study of cytomegalovirus exposure and HLA in healthy donors. Study in general: Caucasian-associated ancestry cluster membership applied to about four fifths of several hundred genotyped donors. Study-wide results and caveats: Later genetic work tied a missense DCLRE1C variant to beta-chain V and J trimming. Based on reports, TCR beta sequences accurately predicted HLA-A and HLA-B alleles for most subjects.

The CDR3 spans 15 residues. From germline, CDR1 is SNHLY and CDR2 FYNNEI. After removal of 2 bases from V and 4 bases from J, the junction contained 7 bases not matched to a gene. The chain is built from TRBV2 and TRBJ1-2; TRBD1 aligns across 7 bases. The receptor was derived from a boy younger than 18 in good health and CMV-seronegative. The sample consisted of PBMCs. CDR3 region: CASSESRGRSYGYTF. In DNA, the CDR3 is TGTGCCAGCAGTGAATCGAGGGGGCGGTCCTATGGCTACACCTTC.